The text below deals with one T cell receptor (beta chain). This clone was counted only a few times. Its specific antigen is unknown. The junction departs from the called germline gene at one end, perhaps through a read error. The cohort was made up of 500 to 800 healthy bone marrow donors. Cohort members were all nominally healthy when sampled, although unrecorded immune exposures were likely present. The donor was CMV seronegative and belonged to the group of 352 seronegative cohort members. Every donor gave a peripheral blood sample, and the peripheral blood mononuclear cells from that sample were used for TCR beta sequencing. The Qiagen DNeasy Blood Extraction Kit was used to extract genomic DNA from the blood cell samples. The sample comes from a study of cytomegalovirus exposure and HLA in healthy donors (dated by TCRdb to about 2017). For context, the study as a whole: According to an earlier analysis of several hundred of the donors, about 179 million T cells yielded over 90 million unique TCR beta sequences and around 280 Gb of sequence data. Donor age, sex, ethnicity and CMV serostatus were collected together with the repertoire data. Using immunosequencing, the study profiled T cell repertoires from approximately 700 subjects and related those repertoires to cytomegalovirus serostatus. In a later genetic analysis, genome-wide SNP genotypes for about three fifths of the roughly 670 donors were used, and that subset was treated as a discovery cohort. Besides the first cohort of under 700 subjects, a separate validation cohort made up of 95 to 150 different subjects was used. The study was designed to test whether signatures of past pathogen exposure could be identified by cataloging public T cell receptors. All discovery cohort repertoires had been generated using a single sequencing platform. Of the 350 to 400 genotyped donors, roughly 80% fell in the genetic ancestry cluster associated with self-reported Caucasian donors. The number of donors typed differed by locus, with about 629-630 for A, B, C, DRB1 and DQB1, about 500 for DQA1, about 610 for DPA1, and about 450 for DPB1. The study combined high-throughput TCR immunosequencing, statistical association of individual TCRs with disease status, and machine learning to predict cytomegalovirus infection status. In the later analysis, no new phenotypic data were used to find candidate immune exposures; instead, reliance was placed on TCR beta sequences and their occurrence across donors. To decide whether each TCR beta V gene segment behaved as functional or pseudogenic, an earlier analysis of approximately 620 of the donors relied on high-throughput TCR beta sequencing. An early release covering about 600 HLA-typed donors comprised 300 to 350 gigabases of sequencing data and roughly 86 million unique TCR sequences. HLA typing covered class I and class II loci at four-digit resolution. Among about 400 genotyped donors of the cohort, an average of about 240,000 unique TCR beta nucleotide sequences was sequenced per donor, of which about 19% were non-productive. A later analysis re-analyzed previously published TCR beta repertoires from roughly 630 donors and added high-resolution HLA genotyping to study TCR occurrence patterns. About five DR-DQ haplotypes were handled as single units for association and clustering, since linkage in the cohort was strong. Findings and caveats that apply to the study as a whole: Only TCR beta chains were sequenced in this cohort, and the absence of alpha or paired-chain data limited detectable features. Compared with the 666-donor mean, donors in an Asian-associated ancestry cluster had fewer N-insertions in productive TCRs, according to a later genetic analysis. The authors suggested that the approach could potentially be extended to other disease states and immunological phenotypes. Because counts were too low, seventeen rarely observed V segments, including chromosome 9 orphons, were left out of the earlier analysis of 587 of the donors. A later analysis found that TCR association rates varied across HLA loci, with DRB1 alleles showing the most associated TCRs and HLA-C alleles the fewest. Because some donors lacked HLA typing at each locus, the association tests relied only on the typed subset. While some public TCRs were present in many individuals, most TCR sequences turned up only very rarely across donors. A later analysis found that HLA-associated TCR beta chains were more clonally expanded and had lower generation probabilities than equally common non-associated chains. Assigning TCR associations to individual alleles was difficult when HLA alleles, especially DR and DQ, strongly co-occurred. A later analysis associated 17,000 or so TCR beta sequences with specific HLA alleles at a false discovery rate of 0.05. Because the 87-base-pair reads could not distinguish some IMGT-functional V segments, including TRBV6-2 and TRBV6-3, those segments were excluded. In vitro tests confirmed that a few of the cytomegalovirus-associated TCR beta chains recognize cytomegalovirus antigens. In a later genetic analysis, a missense DCLRE1C variant was associated with V-gene and J-gene trimming of TCR beta chains, and the association was replicated in an independent cohort. The study listed over 150 TCR beta chains as associated with cytomegalovirus. Immune exposure information for the cohort was limited to CMV serostatus. A later analysis found that most CMV-associated TCR beta chains appeared HLA-restricted, with HLA associations seemingly driven largely by CMV exposure. Several of the top co-occurrence clusters appeared to be linked to parvovirus B19, influenza, CMV and Epstein-Barr virus, according to a later analysis. The presence/absence analyses assumed that sequencing depth was roughly uniform across donors, and that assumption may not be true. Correlated functional status among segregating V segments might be attributable to linkage disequilibrium, but an unknown experimental factor could not be ruled out. A group of highly shared sequence variants was considered likely to be a technical artifact of the sequencing pipeline. In both the original and validation cohorts, the classifier was reported to diagnose cytomegalovirus status with high specificity and sensitivity. In an earlier analysis of some 500 of the donors, most TCR beta V segments appeared in productive rearrangements about 90% or about 30% of the time, broadly matching IMGT annotations. A further reported finding was that TCR beta sequences accurately predicted the HLA-A and HLA-B alleles for most subjects in the first cohort.

From the cysteine through the phenylalanine, the CDR3 covers 14 amino acids. The retained sequence is limited to the CDR3, 42 bases, with the frame set at the first base. In the germline V gene (reference sequence), CDR1 corresponds to SSHAT and CDR2 to FNYEAQ. Library preparation employed the immunoSEQ multiplex PCR assay. For the multiplex PCR, a mixture combining 60 forward primers for TCR Vbeta segments and 13 reverse primers for TCR Jbeta segments was used. A multiplex PCR assay on genomic DNA amplified the CDR3 region of rearranged TCR beta genes. The amplified TCR beta libraries were sequenced on the Illumina HiSeq System as 87-base-pair reads. The study's own analysis went as follows. In a later analysis, tens of millions of unique TCR beta chains were counted across the roughly 700 repertoires, and around 10 million of these chains were shared by at least two donors. Raw reads were error-corrected and collapsed into unique sequences with a nearest-neighbor algorithm that merged closely related sequences to remove PCR and sequencing errors. Alignment of CDR3 sequences to IMGT reference sequences was used to assign V, D and J gene segments. Each retained sequence needed at least a six-nucleotide match to both a V gene segment and a J gene segment. A rearrangement was called productive if the CDR3 had no stop codons and remained in frame with V and J, and every other rearrangement was called non-productive. CDR3 was defined according to IMGT convention as the region running from the second conserved V-encoded cysteine to the conserved J-encoded phenylalanine. The earlier analysis of 587 of the donors excluded sequences that lacked an unambiguous match to a single V gene segment. In an earlier analysis of 587 of the donors, a V segment was called functional when productive rearrangements were above 56.7%, and segregating when the standard deviation between donors exceeded 5%. A statistical classification framework was built to diagnose cytomegalovirus status from the catalog of TCR beta chain sequences. In a later analysis, TCR nucleotide sequences were compared against IMGT/GENE-DB human TR gene sequences so that V and J genes could be assigned. A later analysis assigned CDR3 sequences and most-parsimonious VDJ recombination scenarios with the TCRdist pipeline. In a later analysis, every TCR beta chain was defined by the combination of its CDR3 amino acid sequence and its V-gene family, and reads without a unique V-gene family were dropped. As a way to deal with suspected cross-contamination and a sequencing artifact, a later analysis dropped approximately 570 nucleotide sequences that were highly shared and had low generation probability. In a later analysis, a clonal expansion index for each public chain was calculated from normalized within-repertoire ranks of inferred template counts. A later analysis computed generation probabilities with a VDJ recombination model fitted to out-of-frame rearrangements, and checked the results against IGoR. Hypergeometric tests were used in a later analysis to score TCR-TCR, TCR-HLA and TCR-CMV co-occurrence, with a repertoire-size bias correction applied to the TCR pairs. To estimate false discovery rates, a later analysis permuted the HLA or CMV assignments 20 times. In a later analysis, co-occurring TCRs were grouped using DBSCAN, with TCRdist sequence similarity added in when clustering inside HLA-allele-positive subsets. Repertoires with fewer than 30,000 or more than 120,000 public chains were left out of co-occurrence clustering, as were five repertoires with anomalous nucleotide sharing. Imported from immuneACCESS, the table was reduced by TCRdb to in-frame sequences with V and J called. These copies leave out some clones; in studies compared against another copy, an unresolved V gene accounts for under half, and the cause of the remainder is not known. V, J and clone size derive from that table, while D and trimming were established from the DNA sequence. For this sample the table gives roughly 100,000 clones, of which about 81% were detected only once. The ten largest clonotypes hold roughly 1.2% of the sample.

The receptor chain draws on TRBV7-7 and TRBJ2-5, with 9 central nucleotides matching TRBD2. This TCR derives from a man younger than 45 in good health and CMV-seronegative. Sequenced material: PBMCs. The sequence in DNA is TGTGCTAGCAGCTCCGCGGGGGGGCCCGAGACCCAGTACTTC. This gives the protein CASSSAGGPETQYF.